These 28 T cell receptor beta chains share one sample of origin, sequenced in a study of blood T cell repertoires in COVID-19. Data came from immunoSEQ multiplex PCR; TCRdb stores just in-frame clones and leaves some out. The table lists about 90,000 clones, less than 90% of them singletons. Sequences were obtained from peripheral blood. The receptors come from a man older than 75 with active or convalescent COVID-19.

The rearrangement uses TRBV9 and TRBJ1-2; 8 nucleotides agree with TRBD1. J lost 4 bases, V lost 0 bases, and 2 bases had no gene match. Germline CDR1 is SGDLS and CDR2 is YYNGEE. This CDR3 region has 14 residues. CDR3 nucleotide sequence: TGTGCCAGCAGCGTAGCACAGGGGGGCTATGGCTACACCTTC. Its translation: CASSVAQGGYGYTF.

V and J are TRBV2 and TRBJ2-3; 7 positions match TRBD2. CDR3 length equals 15 residues. Losses at the gene ends were 5 bases for V and 1 base for J; bases not matched to a gene: 6. Germline-derived CDR1 and CDR2 are SNHLY and FYNNEI. CDR3 region: CASSWVAGRTDTQYF. The CDR3 bases are TGTGCCAGCAGTTGGGTAGCGGGCCGCACAGATACGCAGTATTTT.

The chain is built from TRBV7-9 and TRBJ2-1; 15 bases match TRBD2. The CDR3 has 16 residues. Germline CDR1 reads SEHNR; CDR2 reads FQNEAQ (reference sequence). Germline trimming cut 5 bases from V and 6 bases from J; bases unmatched to any gene: 5. The CDR3 region is CASSPKGLAGGNEQFF. CDR3 in DNA: TGTGCCAGCAGCCCGAAGGGACTAGCGGGAGGCAATGAGCAGTTCTTC.

This clone was found a few times. The V call is TRBV27, the J call TRBJ2-3; D uncertain. The CDR3 covers 13 residues. Germline loops: CDR1 MNHEY, CDR2 SMNVEV (reference sequence). V dropped 7 bases and J dropped 4 bases, with 12 bases sitting between them. The CDR3 region has the DNA TGTGCCAGCACCAAGGCCCAGGCAGATACGCAGTATTTT. Its protein is CASTKAQADTQYF.

This clone came up once. The chain links TRBV28 to TRBJ2-2, with 7 bases aligning to TRBD2. V was clipped by 6 bases and J by 4 bases; unmatched bases: 8. CDR3 length equals 15 residues. Germline V lookup: CDR1 MDHEN, CDR2 SYDVKM. CDR3 nucleotides: TGTGCCAGCAGCCCATGGACGGGGGGCACCGGGGAGCTGTTTTTT. Translation gives CASSPWTGGTGELFF. The full variable domain, completed using reference TRBV28 and TRBJ2-2, is DVKVTQSSRYLVKRTGEKVFLECVQDMDHENMFWYRQDPGLGLRLIYFSYDVKMKEKGDIPEGYSVSREKKERFSLILESASTNQTSMYLCASSPWTGGTGELFFGEGSRLTVL.

The chain recombines TRBV25-1 with TRBJ2-5; 10 bases fit TRBD1. The CDR3 length is 17 residues. CDR1 and CDR2 (germline): MGHDK, SYGVNS. Trimming cost V 2 bases and J 0 bases; bases outside gene matches: 6. The CDR3 here is CASSEMRTGGHQETQYF. The CDR3 nucleotides are TGTGCCAGCAGTGAAATGAGGACAGGGGGTCACCAAGAGACCCAGTACTTC.

The rearrangement uses TRBV18 and TRBJ2-3, with D tentatively TRBD2 (6 bases). In germline, CDR1 is KGHSH, CDR2 LQKENI. The CDR3 is 15 residues long. Deletions cut 3 bases from V and 1 base from J, with 11 bases between. The CDR3 sequence: CASSPPGLRTDTQYF. The CDR3 nucleotides read TGTGCCAGCTCACCGCCGGGACTCCGCACAGATACGCAGTATTTT.

The chain has TRBV7-2 and TRBJ2-1; 14 nucleotides align to TRBD2. J was trimmed by 9 bases and V by 6 bases; bases with no gene match: 7. CDR3 length: 15 residues. Per germline, CDR1 SGHTA and CDR2 FQGNSA. In DNA form, the CDR3 reads TGTGCCAGCAGTTGGACTAGCGGGAGGTCAGGTGAGCAGTTCTTC. It codes for CASSWTSGRSGEQFF.

V and J are TRBV3-1 (or the pseudogene TRBV3-2) and TRBJ2-3, with 7 bases that match TRBD2. The CDR3 length is 15 residues. V lost 4 bases and J lost 0; bases outside the gene matches: 4. Looked up from germline, CDR1 is LGHDT and CDR2 is YNNKEL (reference sequence). This CDR3 reads CASSRLAASTDTQYF. For the CDR3, the DNA is TGTGCCAGCAGCCGACTAGCCGCTAGCACAGATACGCAGTATTTT.

The chain combines TRBV6-2 or TRBV6-3 with TRBJ2-3, with 8 bases matching TRBD2. Germline V gene sequence: CDR1 MNHEY, CDR2 SVGEGT. The CDR3 consists of 17 residues. V shed 0 bases and J 2 bases; nucleotides not matched to a gene: 7. This CDR3 is CASSYSASGYDTDTQYF. CDR3 nucleotide sequence: TGTGCCAGCAGTTACTCCGCTAGCGGGTACGACACAGATACGCAGTATTTT.

The rearrangement joins TRBV6-5 to TRBJ1-2; D is unresolved. The V and J ends lost 7 bases and 5 bases respectively, with 8 bases between them. CDR3 length: 11 amino acids. Germline lookup yields CDR1 MNHEY and CDR2 SVGAGI. The CDR3: CASISGYGYTF. The CDR3 coding sequence is TGTGCCAGCATCTCAGGATATGGCTACACCTTC.

The chain is built from TRBV2 and TRBJ2-5; D not certain. In germline, CDR1 is SNHLY, CDR2 FYNNEI. Trimming pared 6 bases from V and 3 bases from J, leaving 11 bases between. This CDR3 comprises 13 residues. CDR3 in amino acids: CASRTDWKETQYF. CDR3 DNA: TGTGCCAGCAGGACCGACTGGAAAGAGACCCAGTACTTC.

This sequence joins TRBV28 and TRBJ1-2; 11 nucleotides match TRBD1. The CDR3 contains 14 residues. Trimming removed 5 bases from V and 7 bases from J; junction bases left unmatched: 6. Germline-derived CDR1 and CDR2 are MDHEN and SYDVKM. CDR3 protein: CASSIGQGAGGYTF. The CDR3 DNA sequence: TGTGCCAGCAGTATCGGACAGGGGGCGGGTGGCTACACCTTC.

The genes are TRBV19 and TRBJ1-5; 10 bases fit TRBD1. Germline trimming cut 2 bases from V and 6 bases from J; bases unmatched to any gene: 10. CDR1 and CDR2 from the germline V gene are LNHDA and SQIVND (reference sequence). The CDR3 contains 17 residues. As DNA, the CDR3 is TGTGCCAGTAGTATAAGTCGGGGACAGGGGATAATTCAGCCCCAGCATTTT. Its translation: CASSISRGQGIIQPQHF.

V and J are TRBV5-5 and TRBJ1-3; no clear D. There are 15 residues in the CDR3. V dropped 2 bases and J dropped 0 bases, with 9 bases sitting between them. From germline, CDR1 is SGHKS and CDR2 YYEKEE (reference sequence). The CDR3: CASSLIRGSGNTIYF. The CDR3 nucleotides are TGTGCCAGCAGCTTAATCCGGGGCTCTGGAAACACCATATATTTT.

The chain combines TRBV10-3 with TRBJ2-3, with 7 bases that match TRBD2. The CDR3 consists of 13 residues. The trim removed 8 bases at V and 2 bases at J, leaving 4 bases unmatched. Germline lookup yields CDR1 ENHRY and CDR2 SYGVKD. The CDR3 coding sequence is TGTGCCATCTCTAGCGGACCCACAGATACGCAGTATTTT. Translating it yields CAISSGPTDTQYF.

On this clone itself: Different DNA sequences within this sample yield the same CDR3. This chain uses TRBV19 with TRBJ1-1; D is unclear. Germline V gene data show CDR1 as LNHDA and CDR2 as SQIVND (reference sequence). Deletions cut 1 base from V and 4 bases from J, with 7 bases between. The CDR3 has 13 residues. The CDR3 region is CASSIGGFTEAFF. In DNA form, the CDR3 reads TGTGCCAGTAGTATAGGAGGGTTCACTGAAGCTTTCTTT.

The V gene is TRBV28, the J gene TRBJ1-2, with 9 nucleotides matching TRBD1. This CDR3 comprises 15 residues. The germline V gene encodes CDR1 MDHEN and CDR2 SYDVKM. The junction had 6 bases not matched to a gene; V was cut back by 4 bases and J by 3 bases. DNA for the CDR3: TGTGCCAGCAGTTCGTACAGGGGGCCGGACTATGGCTACACCTTC. Its translation: CASSSYRGPDYGYTF.

This CDR3 is CASSLYQDEQYF. CDR3 sequence (DNA): TGTGCCAGCAGTTTATATCAGGACGAGCAGTACTTC. J is TRBJ2-7 and V is TRBV28, with D unresolved. CDR3 size: 12 residues. Germline V gene data show CDR1 as MDHEN and CDR2 as SYDVKM. V was cut by 1 base and J by 5 bases, with 6 bases left in between.

The chain combines TRBV7-2 with TRBJ2-5, with 10 bases fitting TRBD2. With V trimmed by 4 bases and J by 0 bases, 8 bases remained unmatched. CDR1 SGHTA and CDR2 FQGNSA come from the germline V gene. The CDR3 contains 17 residues. The CDR3 region has the DNA TGTGCCAGCAGCTCCCCGGGACTAGCGCTGTACCAAGAGACCCAGTACTTC. Protein: CASSSPGLALYQETQYF.

CDR3 residues: CATSRDAGYEQYF. Here the CDR3 DNA reads TGTGCCACCAGCAGAGATGCGGGGTACGAGCAGTACTTC. The rearrangement links TRBV15 to TRBJ2-7; maybe TRBD2 (6 bases). V gave up 0 bases and J gave up 4 bases, with 7 bases separating them. Germline V gives CDR1 LNHNV, CDR2 YYDKDF (reference sequence). The CDR3 extends over 13 amino acids. The full variable domain, rest sourced from reference TRBV15 and TRBJ2-7, is DAMVIQNPRYQVTQFGKPVTLSCSQTLNHNVMYWYQQKSSQAPKLLFHYYDKDFNNEADTPDNFQSRRPNTSFCFLDIRSPGLGDTAMYLCATSRDAGYEQYFGPGTRLTVT.

J is TRBJ1-2 and V is TRBV3-1 (or the pseudogene TRBV3-2); 9 bases are shared with TRBD1. From germline, CDR1 is LGHDT and CDR2 YNNKEL (reference sequence). V gave up 0 bases and J gave up 4 bases; unmatched junction bases: 6. The CDR3 totals 16 residues. This chain's CDR3 is CASSQDGTGRGYGYTF. The CDR3 DNA reads as TGTGCCAGCAGCCAAGACGGGACAGGGCGGGGCTATGGCTACACCTTC.

The rearrangement joins TRBV19 to TRBJ2-1; D is possibly TRBD2 (7 bases). Trimming cost V 4 bases and J 5 bases, with 12 bases left between them. Germline lookup yields CDR1 LNHDA and CDR2 SQIVND (reference sequence). The CDR3 has 14 residues. The CDR3 coding sequence is TGTGCCAGTAGTAGGGGGCGGGAGAACAATGAGCAGTTCTTC. Protein: CASSRGRENNEQFF.

V gene TRBV2 combines with J gene TRBJ1-5; no reliable D call. CDR1 SNHLY and CDR2 FYNNEI come from the germline V gene. Deletions cut 4 bases from V and 9 bases from J, with 16 bases between. This CDR3 has 14 amino acids. The chain's CDR3 is CASSGETPGLPQHF. CDR3 coding DNA: TGTGCCAGCAGTGGGGAGACCCCAGGCCTGCCCCAGCATTTT.

The table lists this clone with a count of one. The chain couples TRBV24-1 to TRBJ2-1; the match to TRBD2 covers 10 bases. Per the germline V gene, CDR1 is KGHDR and CDR2 is SFDVKD. V shed 4 bases, J shed 3 bases, and the junction held 2 bases outside the gene matches. CDR3 length: 15 amino acids. The CDR3 region has the DNA TGTGCCACCAGTGACATAGCGGGGGGCTACAATGAGCAGTTCTTC. Protein: CATSDIAGGYNEQFF.

This chain links TRBV7-2 with TRBJ1-1, with TRBD1 matching over 11 bases. The CDR3 runs to 14 residues. CDR1 is SGHTA, CDR2 FQGNSA, per germline. V shed 6 bases, J shed 6 bases, and the junction held 6 bases outside the gene matches. CDR3 sequence (DNA): TGTGCCAGCAGGTCTGGACAGGGGGCAGCTGAAGCTTTCTTT. It translates to CASRSGQGAAEAFF.

The chain carries TRBV20-1 and TRBJ2-2; D gene unclear. There are 12 residues in the CDR3. The V gene lost 3 bases and the J gene lost 5 bases, with 7 bases spanning the gap. Germline assignment: CDR1 DFQATT and CDR2 SNEGSKA (reference sequence). The CDR3 protein is CSASPGTGELFF. DNA for the CDR3: TGCAGTGCTAGTCCCGGGACCGGGGAGCTGTTTTTT.

The V and J genes are TRBV29-1 and TRBJ1-1; 8 bases map to TRBD1. The CDR3 consists of 13 residues. The germline V gene encodes CDR1 SQVTM and CDR2 ANQGSEA. Trimming at V came to 6 bases and at J to 4 bases, leaving 7 bases not matched to a gene. DNA for the CDR3: TGCAGCGTGGGGACAGGTCCCGGCACTGAAGCTTTCTTT. As protein: CSVGTGPGTEAFF.